The rows below give T cell receptor beta chains drawn from one sample of a study of blood T cells in healthy people across ages. From the 5' RACE reads, TCRdb called clonotypes with MiXCR, one entry per CDR3 protein. The sample records about 1.6 million distinct CDR3 sequences, about 35% being singletons. The sample taken for sequencing was blood. These receptors were obtained from a woman in her thirties in good health. CDR3s include the opening cysteine and the closing phenylalanine or tryptophan. Fields, in order: CDR3 DNA, CDR3 protein, J gene, D gene, V gene, clone size. A D gene is named only where the DNA matches it firmly. Clone size is not always given. Where it is, it says once, few, many or a class for expanded clones.

CDR3 DNA: TGTGCCAGCAGTAGGGGTTACGGCACTGAAGCTTTCTTT; CDR3 protein: CASSRGYGTEAFF; J gene: TRBJ1-1; D gene: NA; V gene: TRBV12-3/TRBV12-4; clone size: NA
CDR3 DNA: TGCAGCGTTGGGAACAGGGGACATGAGCAGTTCTTC; CDR3 protein: CSVGNRGHEQFF; J gene: TRBJ2-1; D gene: TRBD1; V gene: TRBV29-1; clone size: many
CDR3 DNA: TGCAGTGCTGGAGTAGCGGCCGGGCAGTACTTC; CDR3 protein: CSAGVAAGQYF; J gene: TRBJ2-4; D gene: NA; V gene: TRBV20-1; clone size: NA
CDR3 DNA: TGCAGTGCTAGGGGGACTAGCGGGAGGGGTAATGAGCAGTTCTTC; CDR3 protein: CSARGTSGRGNEQFF; J gene: TRBJ2-1; D gene: TRBD2; V gene: TRBV20-1; clone size: many
CDR3 DNA: TGTGCCAGCATCCGTGGGCGTAACTATGGCTACACCTTC; CDR3 protein: CASIRGRNYGYTF; J gene: TRBJ1-2; D gene: NA; V gene: TRBV28; clone size: few
CDR3 DNA: TGTGCCAGCAGTGTAGGCCGCAATCAGCCCCAGCATTTT; CDR3 protein: CASSVGRNQPQHF; J gene: TRBJ1-5; D gene: NA; V gene: TRBV6-1; clone size: NA
CDR3 DNA: TGTGCCAGCAGTGAATCTCTTGAGCAGTTCTTC; CDR3 protein: CASSESLEQFF; J gene: TRBJ2-1; D gene: NA; V gene: TRBV25-1; clone size: few
CDR3 DNA: TGCAGTGCTAATTTCAGGGAGATAGCCAAAAACATTCAGTACTTC; CDR3 protein: CSANFREIAKNIQYF; J gene: TRBJ2-4; D gene: NA; V gene: TRBV20-1; clone size: NA
CDR3 DNA: TGTGCCAGCAGCTACTCTGTCAGGGGAGGAGAAAAACTGTTTTTT; CDR3 protein: CASSYSVRGGEKLFF; J gene: TRBJ1-4; D gene: NA; V gene: TRBV6-6; clone size: few
CDR3 DNA: TGCAGCGTTGACGGACTAGCTGCTACCTACAATGAGCAGTTCTTC; CDR3 protein: CSVDGLAATYNEQFF; J gene: TRBJ2-1; D gene: TRBD2; V gene: TRBV29-1; clone size: many
CDR3 DNA: TGCGCCAGCAGCTCCCATTCCCTCGAGCAGTACTTC; CDR3 protein: CASSSHSLEQYF; J gene: TRBJ2-7; D gene: NA; V gene: TRBV4-1; clone size: few
CDR3 DNA: TGCGCCAGCAGCATGGGACAGGTGAACACCGGGGAGCTGTTTTTT; CDR3 protein: CASSMGQVNTGELFF; J gene: TRBJ2-2; D gene: TRBD1; V gene: TRBV5-1; clone size: NA
CDR3 DNA: TGTGCCAGCAGAATCGGGGGAGCTAGGTACCTTCCCCCGATCGGAGATACGCAGTATTTT; CDR3 protein: CASRIGGARYLPPIGDTQYF; J gene: TRBJ2-3; D gene: NA; V gene: TRBV6-2/TRBV6-3; clone size: NA
CDR3 DNA: TGTGCCAGCAGCATTAACCGACGGACGCTAGATAATCCACCCCTCCACTTT; CDR3 protein: CASSINRRTLDNPPLHF; J gene: TRBJ1-6; D gene: NA; V gene: TRBV7-2; clone size: NA
CDR3 DNA: TGTGCCAGCAGTGAAGACACGGGTGGAAAACTGTTTTTT; CDR3 protein: CASSEDTGGKLFF; J gene: TRBJ1-4; D gene: NA; V gene: TRBV6-1; clone size: few
CDR3 DNA: TGTGCCAACAGCCAGCCCTATTCCATCACAGATATGCAGTATTTT; CDR3 protein: CANSQPYSITDMQYF; J gene: TRBJ2-3; D gene: NA; V gene: TRBV7-8; clone size: NA
CDR3 DNA: TGTGCCAGCAGGCCTACAGGGCTTACGTTGGACGAGCAGTACTTC; CDR3 protein: CASRPTGLTLDEQYF; J gene: TRBJ2-7; D gene: NA; V gene: TRBV28; clone size: once
CDR3 DNA: TGCAGCGCACGGACAGGGAACGTTCAAAAAGGGGGGGATGAGCAGTTCTTC; CDR3 protein: CSARTGNVQKGGDEQFF; J gene: TRBJ2-1; D gene: NA; V gene: TRBV29-1; clone size: few
CDR3 DNA: TGTGCCAGCAGCGCCGGATGGGGGGGAGATACGCAGTATTTT; CDR3 protein: CASSAGWGGDTQYF; J gene: TRBJ2-3; D gene: TRBD2; V gene: TRBV9; clone size: few
CDR3 DNA: TGTGCCAGCAGTCCTCTAGCGGGGGGGCCCGGTACGCAGTATTTT; CDR3 protein: CASSPLAGGPGTQYF; J gene: TRBJ2-3; D gene: TRBD2; V gene: TRBV7-3; clone size: few
CDR3 DNA: TGTGCCACCAGTGAGAAAGTAGCCCGGGGAACCTACAATGAGCAGTTCTTC; CDR3 protein: CATSEKVARGTYNEQFF; J gene: TRBJ2-1; D gene: NA; V gene: TRBV24-1; clone size: NA